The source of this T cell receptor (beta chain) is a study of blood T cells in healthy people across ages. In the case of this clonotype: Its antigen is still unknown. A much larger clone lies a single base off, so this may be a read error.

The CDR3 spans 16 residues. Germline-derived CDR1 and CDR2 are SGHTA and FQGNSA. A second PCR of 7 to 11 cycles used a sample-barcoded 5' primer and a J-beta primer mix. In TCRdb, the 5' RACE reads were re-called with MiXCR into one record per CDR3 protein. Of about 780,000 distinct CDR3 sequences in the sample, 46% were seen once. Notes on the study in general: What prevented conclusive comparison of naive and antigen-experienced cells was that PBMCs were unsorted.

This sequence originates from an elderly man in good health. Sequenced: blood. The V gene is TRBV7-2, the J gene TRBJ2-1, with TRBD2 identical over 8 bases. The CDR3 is CANSFSSGSSYNEQFF. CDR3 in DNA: TGTGCCAACAGCTTTTCCAGCGGGAGTTCCTACAATGAGCAGTTCTTC.